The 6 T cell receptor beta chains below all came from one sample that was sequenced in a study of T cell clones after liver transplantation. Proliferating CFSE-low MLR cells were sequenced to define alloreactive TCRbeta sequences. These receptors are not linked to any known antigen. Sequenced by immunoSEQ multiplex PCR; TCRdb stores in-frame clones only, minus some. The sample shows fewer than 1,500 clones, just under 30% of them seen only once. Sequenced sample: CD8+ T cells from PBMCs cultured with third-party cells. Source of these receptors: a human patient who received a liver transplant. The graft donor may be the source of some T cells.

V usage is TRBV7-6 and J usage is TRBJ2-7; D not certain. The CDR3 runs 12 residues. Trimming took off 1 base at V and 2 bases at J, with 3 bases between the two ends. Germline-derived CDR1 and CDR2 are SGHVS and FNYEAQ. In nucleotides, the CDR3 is TGTGCCAGCAGCTTAGTGGCCTACGAGCAGTACTTC. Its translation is CASSLVAYEQYF.

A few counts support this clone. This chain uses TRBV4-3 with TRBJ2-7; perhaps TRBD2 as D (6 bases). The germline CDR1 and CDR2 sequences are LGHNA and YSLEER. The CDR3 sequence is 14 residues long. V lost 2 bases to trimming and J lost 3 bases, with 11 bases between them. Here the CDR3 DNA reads TGCGCCAGCAGCCAAATAGCGGTGGGCTACGAGCAGTACTTC. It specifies CASSQIAVGYEQYF.

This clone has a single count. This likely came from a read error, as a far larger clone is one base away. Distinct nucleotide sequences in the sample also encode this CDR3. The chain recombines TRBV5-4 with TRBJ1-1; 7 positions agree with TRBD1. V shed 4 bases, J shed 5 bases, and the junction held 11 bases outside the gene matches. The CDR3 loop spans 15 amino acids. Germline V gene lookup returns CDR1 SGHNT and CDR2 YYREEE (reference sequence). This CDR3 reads CASSQDGSGGTEAFF. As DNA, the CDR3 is TGTGCCAGCAGCCAAGATGGGTCAGGGGGGACTGAAGCTTTCTTT.

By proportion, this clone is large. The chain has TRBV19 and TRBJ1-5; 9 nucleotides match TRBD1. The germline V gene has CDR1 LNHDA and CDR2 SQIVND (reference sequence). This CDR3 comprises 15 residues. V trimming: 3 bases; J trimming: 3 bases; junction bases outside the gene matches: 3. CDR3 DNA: TGTGCCAGTAGTATCGTACAGGGGGCCAATCAGCCCCAGCATTTT. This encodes CASSIVQGANQPQHF.

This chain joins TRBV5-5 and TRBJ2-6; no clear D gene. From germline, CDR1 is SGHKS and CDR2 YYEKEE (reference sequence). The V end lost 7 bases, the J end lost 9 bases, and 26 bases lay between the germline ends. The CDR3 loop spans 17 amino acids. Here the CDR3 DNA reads TGTGCCAGCTCTGCGCCTGTCTCGCACAAATCGGGCAACGTCCTGACTTTC. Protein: CASSAPVSHKSGNVLTF.

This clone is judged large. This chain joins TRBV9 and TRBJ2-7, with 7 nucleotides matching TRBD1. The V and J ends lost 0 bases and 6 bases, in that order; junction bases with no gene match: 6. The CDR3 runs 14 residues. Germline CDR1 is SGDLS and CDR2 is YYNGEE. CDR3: CASSVGGQLFEQYF. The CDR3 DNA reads TGTGCCAGCAGCGTAGGGGGACAGCTGTTCGAGCAGTACTTC.